This T cell receptor (beta chain) was recorded in a study of CXCR3-negative and CXCR3-positive naive CD8 T cells (dated by TCRdb to about 2019). Regarding the complete study: Approximately 130 million TRB reads were obtained in total, roughly 1.5 +/- 0.3 million reads per library. The TRBV-TRBJ cluster analysis covered naive subsets from 5 donors and memory cells from 3 donors. Diversity and physicochemical repertoire analyses covered some ten donors pooled from two independent experiments.

Comments on this clonotype: Its antigen remains undetermined.

Points the paper makes about the study in general: TRBV-TRBJ usage was similar between naive CXCR3-negative and CXCR3-positive cells from the same donor, while memory cells showed distinct patterns. Because surface CD5, which is linked to self-reactivity in mice, was comparable between the naive subsets, TCR interaction strength was also inferred from the physicochemical properties of TRB CDR3s. Both naive subsets had comparably high repertoire diversity, while memory CD8+ T cells had much lower repertoire diversity. Compared with CXCR3-negative naive cells, CXCR3-positive naive cells had TRB CDR3s with higher hydrophobicity (lower Kidera factor 4), lower energy, and higher strength and volume indices. Freshly isolated PBMCs were used for most assays because CXCR3 expression went down partially after cryopreservation.

There are 12 amino acids in the CDR3, from cysteine to phenylalanine inclusive. Nucleotide data are not available. CDR1 and CDR2, looked up from the germline V gene (reference sequence), are DFQATT and SNEGSKA. For each CD8+ T cell subset, flow sorting was done in triplicate, and roughly 330,000 cells per subset went directly into RLT lysis buffer. Naive CD8+ T cells were defined stringently as CD45RO-CCR7+CD27+CD95- to exclude memory contaminants. Standard density gradient centrifugation was used to isolate peripheral blood mononuclear cells from buffy coats. Naive CXCR3-negative and CXCR3-positive CD8+ T cells were flow-sorted on a FACSAria III. Total RNA was extracted from sorted cells using an RNeasy Mini Kit. Sequencing relied on a NextSeq 550. The Human TCR Profiling Kit (MiLaboratory) was used to make UMI-labeled 5' RACE TRB cDNA libraries. cDNA synthesis used the entire amount of extracted RNA, and PCR amplification then used the entire amount of cDNA produced. Libraries were prepared in parallel with an identical number of PCR cycles. From the authors' description of their analysis: About 50,000 +/- 10,000 unique UMI-labeled TRB cDNA molecules per library were extracted with MIGEC and MiXCR, with at least two reads per UMI required. An average of about 40,000 +/- 10,000 functional in-frame TRB CDR3 nucleotide clonotypes without stop codons was found per library. Diversity metrics, including normalized Shannon-Wiener and Chao1, were computed in VDJtools after downsampling to 5000 UMI-labeled TRB molecules per sample. For the central five CDR3 residues, VDJtools calculated physicochemical properties weighted by clonotype size, namely interaction energy, strength, volume and Kidera factor 4. Each CDR3 protein sequence appears as one entry after TCRdb reprocessed the reads, and no DNA is included. It is TCRdb's table, rather than the study itself, that gives the V and J calls and clone size. The sample's own table lists 28,000 or so distinct CDR3 sequences. Of the sample, 2.5% to 3% falls within the top ten clones.

This TCR came from a human donor in good health. Some clones in this sample may be carry-over from other donors' samples. The chain uses TRBV20-1 and TRBJ1-1. Sequencing was done on a sample of naive CXCR3- CD8+ T cells from blood. Taken with the paper, the label for cell subset or site translates to: CD45RO-CCR7+CD27+CD95- naive CD8+ T cells lacking CXCR3 (TNR3-). CDR3 sequence: CSARVSVTEAFF.